Following are 6 T cell receptor beta chains from one sample sequenced in a study of blood T cells in healthy people across ages. Combining a sample-barcoded 5' primer with a J-beta primer mix, a second PCR ran for roughly 6 to 12 cycles. Using its own MiXCR run on the 5' RACE reads, TCRdb lists one record per CDR3 protein. The sample has 270,000 or so distinct CDR3 sequences, around 30% seen once. Sequenced sample: blood. All receptors derive from a woman in her 70s in good health.

The chain joins TRBV15 to TRBJ1-2; 9 bases match TRBD1. The V and J ends lost 9 bases and 4 bases, in that order; junction bases with no gene match: 15. Germline V gives CDR1 LNHNV, CDR2 YYDKDF (reference sequence). This CDR3 has 16 residues. DNA for the CDR3: TGTGCCACAACCGGGACAGGGCTTAAGTCGGGCTATGGCTACACCTTC. Its translation is CATTGTGLKSGYGYTF.

V usage is TRBV27 and J usage is TRBJ2-1; perhaps D is TRBD1 or TRBD2 (6 bases each). Trimming took off 0 bases at V and 9 bases at J, with 18 bases between the two ends. Germline V gene lookup returns CDR1 MNHEY and CDR2 SMNVEV (reference sequence). There are 16 residues in the CDR3. This CDR3 reads CASSLSHTFRGGEQFF. CDR3 coding DNA: TGTGCCAGCAGTTTATCTCACACCTTCAGGGGAGGTGAGCAGTTCTTC.

This clonotype was observed a few times. The chain has TRBV20-1 and TRBJ1-5; 9 positions agree with TRBD1. The CDR3 sequence is 15 residues long. V dropped 6 bases and J dropped 5; count of bases not matched to a gene: 11. CDR1 DFQATT and CDR2 SNEGSKA come from the germline V gene (reference sequence). As DNA, the CDR3 is TGCAGTGCAGAAAAGACAGGGGGGGCCGATCAGCCCCAGCATTTT. Encoded protein: CSAEKTGGADQPQHF.

The rearrangement uses TRBV6-1 and TRBJ2-1, with 9 bases lining up with TRBD2. This CDR3 spans 16 amino acids. Germline assignment: CDR1 MNHNS and CDR2 SASEGT. V was clipped by 4 bases and J by 6 bases; unmatched bases: 10. The CDR3 nucleotides are TGTGCCAGCAGTGTCGTTGCGACTAGCGGCCTCAATGAGCAGTTCTTC. This translates into CASSVVATSGLNEQFF.

V and J are TRBV10-2 and TRBJ2-2, with a tentative D call TRBD2 (6 bases). The CDR3 is 15 amino acids. V was shortened by 3 bases and J by 4 bases, with 12 bases between the two germline ends. Germline V gene data show CDR1 as WSHSY and CDR2 as SAAADI. CDR3 in amino acids: CASSDSFGGTGELFF. The CDR3 DNA is TGCGCCAGCAGTGATTCGTTCGGGGGCACCGGGGAGCTGTTTTTT.

The chain has TRBV10-3 and TRBJ1-2; 8 bases map to TRBD1. The CDR3 has 16 amino acids. Germline trimming cut 6 bases from V and 7 bases from J; bases unmatched to any gene: 16. The germline V gene has CDR1 ENHRY and CDR2 SYGVKD. The CDR3 loop reads CAISPHLARTGFGYTF. The CDR3 DNA reads as TGTGCCATCAGCCCACACCTCGCCCGGACAGGGTTTGGCTACACCTTC.